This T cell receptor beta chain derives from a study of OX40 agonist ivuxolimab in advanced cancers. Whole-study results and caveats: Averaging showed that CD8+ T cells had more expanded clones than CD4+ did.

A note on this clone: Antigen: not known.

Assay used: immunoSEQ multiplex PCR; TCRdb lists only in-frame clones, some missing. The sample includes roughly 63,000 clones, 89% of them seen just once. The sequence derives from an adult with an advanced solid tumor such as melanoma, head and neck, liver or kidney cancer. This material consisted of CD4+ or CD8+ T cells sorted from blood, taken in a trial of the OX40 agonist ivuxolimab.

The CDR3 here is CASRTGYTEAFF. CDR3 nucleotides: TGTGCCAGCAGGACAGGGTACACTGAAGCTTTCTTT. The chain combines TRBV27 with TRBJ1-1; the match to TRBD1 covers 7 bases. There are 12 residues in the CDR3. Germline CDR1 reads MNHEY; CDR2 reads SMNVEV (reference sequence). Trimming took 6 bases from V and 3 from J; bases not matched to a gene: 1.